A selection of T cell receptor beta chains follows, all from one sample in a study of cytomegalovirus exposure and HLA in healthy donors. Sequencing was performed with immunoSEQ multiplex PCR; in TCRdb, only in-frame clones are kept and a portion is missing. This sample has about 100,000 clones, with about 95% found just once. Material: PBMCs. The receptors originated from a woman between 18 and 29 years old in good health and CMV-seronegative. The conserved cysteine and the conserved F or W are not part of the CDR3 here.

12 | TRBJ1-2 | TRBV9 | ASSAAGANYGYT
16 | TRBJ2-3 | TRBV7-9 | ASISRRTTSGSTDTQY
13 | TRBJ1-2 | TRBV14 | ASSQLTGTAYGYT
9 | TRBJ1-1 | TRBV5-5 | ASSGTGEAF
12 | TRBJ2-5 | TRBV7-9 | ASSYPSGSETQY
13 | TRBJ2-5 | TRBV14 | ASSQTLDPFETQY
12 | TRBJ2-7 | TRBV11-2 | ASSLMRSSYEQY
12 | TRBJ2-2 | TRBV7-2 | ASTTYINTGELF
11 | TRBJ2-5 | TRBV27 | ASSWDNQETQY
15 | TRBJ2-5 | TRBV10-3 | AISGGEASGRQETQY
14 | TRBJ2-3 | TRBV5-1 | ASSHTVSGGSDTQY
10 | TRBJ2-7 | TRBV6-1 | ASRTGSYEQY
10 | TRBJ1-3 | TRBV6-1 | ASSAQGNTIY
14 | TRBJ2-3 | TRBV5-4 | ASSLPAGESTDTQY
15 | TRBJ1-1 | TRBV6-1 | ASSGIRWEGVNTEAF
14 | TRBJ1-3 | TRBV5-1 | ASSSISAGSGNTIY
12 | TRBJ1-1 | TRBV5-1 | ASSKTGAGTEAF
14 | TRBJ2-7 | TRBV7-2 | ASSLLFGANPYEQY
14 | TRBJ1-4 | TRBV7-9 | ASSQRSRGLDEKLF
12 | TRBJ2-7 | TRBV6-6 | ASRDNRDAYEQY
12 | TRBJ1-2 | TRBV7-2 | ASSLDKVGGGYT
12 | TRBJ1-5 | TRBV4-1 | ASSQATGDQPQH
14 | TRBJ2-7 | TRBV29-1 | SVELLAGGRPGEQY
12 | TRBJ1-5 | TRBV12-5 | ASGLGTHNQPQH
12 | TRBJ1-1 | TRBV18 | ASSPQGVNTEAF
11 | TRBJ2-5 | TRBV10-3 | AISVEGRETQY
14 | TRBJ2-3 | TRBV5-1 | ASSSTSGGLPDTQY
11 | TRBJ2-5 | TRBV2 | ASLGQRQETQY
14 | TRBJ1-5 | TRBV27 | ASRNTGAVANQPQH